The 21 T cell receptor beta chains below were found in one sample sequenced in a study of CD8 T cells in ankylosing spondylitis. One entry per CDR3 protein results from TCRdb running MiXCR on the 5' RACE reads. This sample has about 320,000 distinct CDR3 sequences, with 11% found just once. Sequencing was done on a sample of blood, either unsorted or a sorted T cell fraction (not recorded which). The receptors shown here come from a female donor with ankylosing spondylitis or in good health (not recorded which).

In its sample, this clonotype was seen a few times. The chain employs TRBV7-9 and TRBJ1-2, with TRBD1 matching over 9 bases. V dropped 5 bases and J dropped 5; count of bases not matched to a gene: 9. This CDR3 contains 15 residues. Germline V gene data show CDR1 as SEHNR and CDR2 as FQNEAQ (reference sequence). This chain's CDR3 is CASSHTGQGIYGYTF. The CDR3 DNA reads as TGTGCCAGCAGCCACACCGGACAGGGGATTTATGGCTACACCTTC.

The sample holds many counts of this clonotype. J is TRBJ2-5 and V is TRBV20-1, with D unresolved. Per germline, CDR1 DFQATT and CDR2 SNEGSKA (reference sequence). The V end lost 0 bases, the J end lost 2 bases, and 10 bases lay between the germline ends. This CDR3 contains 14 residues. The CDR3 reads CSARDRSSQETQYF. CDR3 nucleotides: TGCAGTGCTAGAGATCGGTCTAGTCAAGAGACCCAGTACTTC.

Concerning this clonotype itself: A much larger clonotype is one base distant, so this may be a read error. The J gene is TRBJ2-2, the V gene TRBV20-1, with 12 bases that match TRBD1. Germline V gives CDR1 DFQATT, CDR2 SNEGSKA (reference sequence). CDR3 size: 17 residues. CDR3 bases: TGCTGTGCTAGGATTTCGTGGGGACAGGGGGCCACCGGGGAGCTGTTTTTT. Its translation is CCARISWGQGATGELFF.

This clonotype was counted ten times or more. The V gene is TRBV7-8, the J gene TRBJ2-7, with D possibly TRBD2 on 5 matching bases. The germline gives CDR1 SGHVS, CDR2 FQNEAQ. Trimming cost V 5 bases and J 4 bases, with 12 bases left between them. This CDR3 is 13 amino acids long. The CDR3 here is CASSPPTGYEQYF. The CDR3 nucleotides are TGTGCCAGCAGCCCTCCGACGGGATACGAGCAGTACTTC.

This clonotype was seen at least ten times. This chain joins TRBV5-6 and TRBJ2-3; no clear D. The V end lost 0 bases, the J end lost 0 bases, and 8 bases lay between the germline ends. Germline V CDR1 and CDR2: SGHDT, YYEEEE. The CDR3 loop spans 15 amino acids. The CDR3 coding sequence is TGTGCCAGCAGCTTGGTTACAACTAGCACAGATACGCAGTATTTT. Translation gives CASSLVTTSTDTQYF.

The chain employs TRBV18 and TRBJ1-3; D is possibly TRBD1 (6 bases). V shed 2 bases and J shed 0 bases, with 11 bases lying between them. The length of the CDR3 is 16 residues. CDR1 and CDR2 from the germline V gene are KGHSH and LQKENI. The DNA for the CDR3 is TGTGCCAGCTCACCAGGGGGCCTGCGCTCTGGAAACACCATATATTTT. Its protein is CASSPGGLRSGNTIYF.

The gene calls are TRBV7-9 and TRBJ1-2; no definite D call. Germline CDR1 and CDR2: SEHNR and FQNEAQ (reference sequence). The V end lost 1 base, the J end lost 5 bases, and 17 bases lay between the germline ends. The CDR3 sequence is 16 residues long. For the CDR3, the DNA is TGTGCCAGCAGCTTAGATGACTGGGGAATTGAGTATGGCTACACCTTC. Translating gives CASSLDDWGIEYGYTF.

The chain carries TRBV5-1 and TRBJ1-2, with D unclear. Trimming stripped 0 bases from V and 4 bases from J, with 10 bases between. The CDR3 is 14 amino acids. Germline V gene sequence: CDR1 SGHRS, CDR2 YFSETQ. DNA for the CDR3: TGCGCCAGCAGCTTGGAGGCAGCAAGCTATGGCTACACCTTC. Its translation is CASSLEAASYGYTF. The variable domain in full, completed from reference TRBV5-1 and TRBJ1-2, reads KAGVTQTPRYLIKTRGQQVTLSCSPISGHRSVSWYQQTPGQGLQFLFEYFSETQRNKGNFPGRFSGRQFSNSRSEMNVSTLELGDSALYLCASSLEAASYGYTFGSGTRLTVV.

This clonotype was seen repeatedly, ten times or more. The V and J genes are TRBV7-2 and TRBJ2-7; D remains unclear. CDR1 SGHTA and CDR2 FQGNSA come from the germline V gene. The CDR3 is 13 amino acids. V was cut by 1 base and J by 4 bases, with 8 bases left in between. CDR3 sequence: CASSLGVEYEQYF. DNA of the CDR3: TGTGCCAGCAGCTTAGGAGTGGAATACGAGCAGTACTTC. Drawing the rest from reference TRBV7-2 and TRBJ2-7, the complete variable domain is GAGVSQSPSNKVTEKGKDVELRCDPISGHTALYWYRQSLGQGLEFLIYFQGNSAPDKSGLPSDRFSAERTGGSVSTLTIQRTQQEDSAVYLCASSLGVEYEQYFGPGTRLTVT.

Only a few counts were recorded for this clonotype. V is TRBV5-1 and J is TRBJ1-6; D not resolved. Germline CDR1 SGHRS, CDR2 YFSETQ. The CDR3 is 13 residues long. The V end was cut by 4 bases, the J end by 8 bases, with 10 bases between. The CDR3 DNA reads as TGCGCCAGCAGCCCCTCAATGGATTCACCCCTCCACTTT. Encoded protein: CASSPSMDSPLHF.

This clonotype has a count of ten or more. V is TRBV7-2 and J is TRBJ1-4; D not resolved. CDR3 size: 13 residues. Germline CDR1 and CDR2: SGHTA and FQGNSA. V was trimmed by 2 bases and J by 11 bases, leaving 12 bases between them. The CDR3 sequence: CASSLSPTKKLFF. The DNA for the CDR3 is TGTGCCAGCAGCTTAAGCCCAACAAAGAAACTGTTTTTT.

This clonotype showed up just a few times. The V gene is TRBV7-2, the J gene TRBJ1-5; D not certain. Germline V gene data show CDR1 as SGHTA and CDR2 as FQGNSA. The CDR3 has 15 amino acids. With 0 bases removed from V and 1 base from J, the gap between germline ends came to 7 bases. The CDR3 is CASSLAPRSNQPQHF. The DNA of the CDR3 is TGTGCCAGCAGCTTAGCACCGAGGAGCAATCAGCCCCAGCATTTT.

This clonotype showed up many times. The chain joins TRBV20-1 to TRBJ1-3, with unresolved D. Looked up from germline, CDR1 is DFQATT and CDR2 is SNEGSKA (reference sequence). The CDR3 loop spans 12 amino acids. The V gene lost 5 bases and the J gene lost 0 bases, with 5 bases spanning the gap. The CDR3 loop is CSAYSSGNTIYF. The CDR3 bases are TGCAGTGCTTACAGCTCTGGAAACACCATATATTTT.

This clonotype was detected ten times or more. The chain couples TRBV20-1 to TRBJ2-5; 8 bases agree with TRBD1. The trim removed 3 bases at V and 4 bases at J, leaving 7 bases unmatched. The CDR3 runs to 14 residues. The germline V gene has CDR1 DFQATT and CDR2 SNEGSKA (reference sequence). CDR3 DNA sequence: TGCAGTGCTAGTCCCTGGGACAGGACAGAGACCCAGTACTTC. It yields the protein CSASPWDRTETQYF.

This clonotype was found a few times. The chain couples TRBV7-9 to TRBJ1-3; 7 bases line up with TRBD1. The CDR3 covers 16 residues. With 5 bases clipped from V and 3 bases from J, the junction kept 10 bases outside the gene matches. The germline V gene has CDR1 SEHNR and CDR2 FQNEAQ (reference sequence). The CDR3 loop is CASSPYDRVRGNTIYF. DNA of the CDR3: TGTGCCAGCAGCCCCTATGACAGGGTTCGTGGAAACACCATATATTTT.

This clonotype was detected many times. The chain links TRBV5-1 to TRBJ2-3, with D possibly matching TRBD2 (7 bases). The ends were cut back, 5 bases at V and 0 bases at J, with 10 bases in the middle. The CDR3 is 14 amino acids. Per germline, CDR1 SGHRS and CDR2 YFSETQ. The CDR3 here is CASRGGLSTDTQYF. The CDR3 nucleotides read TGCGCCAGCAGGGGGGGGCTCAGCACAGATACGCAGTATTTT.

This clonotype was seen more than once but under ten times. V is TRBV7-9 and J is TRBJ2-5; TRBD1 might be the D (6 bases). Germline loops: CDR1 SEHNR, CDR2 FQNEAQ (reference sequence). Trimming cost V 4 bases and J 0 bases, with 12 bases left between them. The CDR3 extends over 15 amino acids. CDR3 sequence: CASSSPWTDQETQYF. Written as DNA, the CDR3 is TGTGCCAGCAGCTCACCATGGACAGACCAAGAGACCCAGTACTTC.

A word on this clonotype: Possible read error: a much larger clone is one base away. The chain combines TRBV29-1 with TRBJ2-3, with 8 bases that match TRBD2. Germline V lookup: CDR1 SQVTM, CDR2 ANQGSEA. The V gene end was trimmed by 4 bases and the J gene end by 2 bases; junction bases not matched to a gene: 5. This CDR3 spans 14 amino acids. The CDR3 here is CSVGWRGVTDTQYF. DNA for the CDR3: TGCAGCGTTGGCTGGCGGGGGGTCACAGATACGCAGTATTTT.

This clonotype is a singleton in its sample. One end of the junction varies from germline; a read error may be responsible. The genes are TRBV5-1 and TRBJ2-2, with a tentative D call TRBD2 (5 bases). The CDR3 extends over 16 amino acids. The V gene's germline CDR1 is SGHRS and CDR2 YFSETQ. The CDR3 sequence: CASSLPRTGNTGELIF. DNA of the CDR3: TGCGCCAGCAGCTTGCCCCGGACGGGTAACACCGGGGAGCTGATTTTT.

On this clonotype itself: This may be a read error: a much more frequent sequence differs by one nucleotide. The chain recombines TRBV20-1 with TRBJ1-2; a weak D match, TRBD1 (5 bases). V was trimmed by 1 base and J by 4 bases, leaving 7 bases between them. CDR1 is DFQATT, CDR2 SNEGSKA, per germline (reference sequence). The CDR3 length is 12 residues. CDR3 sequence (DNA): TGCAGTGCTAGAGGGACAACCTATGGCTACACCTTC. Its translation: CSARGTTYGYTF.

This clonotype was recorded many times. The rearrangement joins TRBV18 to TRBJ1-2, with D perhaps TRBD1 (5 bases). Deletions cut 2 bases from V and 5 bases from J, with 15 bases between. Per the germline V gene, CDR1 is KGHSH and CDR2 is LQKENI. The CDR3 consists of 15 residues. The CDR3 region has the DNA TGTGCCAGCTCACCAGGGGCCTCAACCGAATATGGCTACACCTTC. It yields the protein CASSPGASTEYGYTF.